This TCR beta chain derives from a study of OX40 agonist ivuxolimab in advanced cancers. The wider study: Dose-escalation patients were diagnosed with hepatocellular carcinoma, melanoma, renal cell cancer or head and neck cancer. Age averaged about 62 years (range roughly 23 to 79), and 70% to 85% were male.

Comments on this clone: As yet, its antigen is unknown.

Measured with immunoSEQ multiplex PCR; TCRdb has only the in-frame clones, and not every one. Of roughly 77,000 clones listed, approximately 92% are singletons. Study-level results: What antigens the expanded peripheral T cells recognized was never established. Average numbers of expanded clones were greater in CD8+ T cells than in CD4+.

Germline V gene sequence: CDR1 SGHDN, CDR2 FVKESK. V gave up 1 base and J gave up 5 bases; unmatched junction bases: 1. This CDR3 is 13 amino acids long. This specimen was CD4+ or CD8+ T cells sorted from blood, taken in a trial of the OX40 agonist ivuxolimab. The origin of this receptor is an adult with an advanced solid tumor such as melanoma, head and neck, liver or kidney cancer. The rearrangement uses TRBV14 and TRBJ2-7, with 8 bases matching TRBD1. Written as DNA, the CDR3 is TGTGCCAGCAGCCAAGTCAGGGGGCACGAGCAGTACTTC. Protein sequence: CASSQVRGHEQYF.